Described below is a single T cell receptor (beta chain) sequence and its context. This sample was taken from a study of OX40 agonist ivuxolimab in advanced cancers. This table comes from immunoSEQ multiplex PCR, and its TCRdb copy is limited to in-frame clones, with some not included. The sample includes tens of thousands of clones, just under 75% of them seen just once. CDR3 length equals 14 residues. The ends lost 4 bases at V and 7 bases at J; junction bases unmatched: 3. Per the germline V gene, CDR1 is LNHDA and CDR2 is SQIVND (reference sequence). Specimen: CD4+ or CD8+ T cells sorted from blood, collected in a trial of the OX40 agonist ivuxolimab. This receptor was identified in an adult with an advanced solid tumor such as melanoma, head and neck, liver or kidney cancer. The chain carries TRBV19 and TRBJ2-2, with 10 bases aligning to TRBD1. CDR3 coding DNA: TGTGCCAGTAGTAAGGGACAGGGGTTCGGGGAGCTGTTTTTT. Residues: CASSKGQGFGELFF.